The 4 T cell receptor beta chains listed next were all sequenced from one sample in a study of metastatic and nonmetastatic thyroid tumors. TCRdb re-called clones via MiXCR from the PCR reads. The sample lists about 20,000 clones, about a third seen once, with 25% to 35% in the top ten. Thyroid surgery took place with no prior treatment in any patient. Sequenced sample: tumor tissue. These receptors were collected from a female donor with papillary thyroid cancer or a benign thyroid nodule (not recorded which). Some clones in this sample may be carry-over from other donors' samples.

The chain uses TRBV28 and TRBJ2-2, with D perhaps given as TRBD1 or TRBD2 (5 bases each). Germline-derived CDR1 and CDR2 are MDHEN and SYDVKM. V was cut by 3 bases and J by 2 bases, with 19 bases left in between. This CDR3 spans 18 amino acids. The CDR3, as DNA: TGTGCCAGCAGTTTTTTAAGATCGGGGCGGAGTAACACCGGGGAGCTGTTTTTT. Translating it yields CASSFLRSGRSNTGELFF.

A few counts support this clone. The chain uses TRBV12-3 or TRBV12-4 and TRBJ2-1; 10 bases match TRBD2. After removal of 2 bases from V and 9 bases from J, the junction contained 7 bases not matched to a gene. This CDR3 has 15 residues. CDR3 residues: CASSLSLAGAGEQFF. As DNA, the CDR3 is TGTGCCAGCAGTTTATCCCTAGCGGGAGCCGGTGAGCAGTTCTTC.

This clone has more than one count but fewer than ten. The CDR3 coding sequence is TGTGCCAGCAGTCAAGACAGGTATCAGCCCCAGCATTTT. Protein product: CASSQDRYQPQHF. The chain couples TRBV27 to TRBJ1-5; weak D call: TRBD1 (6 bases). CDR1 and CDR2 from the germline V gene are MNHEY and SMNVEV (reference sequence). V was trimmed by 5 bases and J by 5 bases, leaving 10 bases between them. The CDR3 runs 13 residues.

The chain combines TRBV6-1 with TRBJ1-1; a possible D gene is TRBD1 (6 bases). V was clipped by 6 bases and J by 2 bases, with 10 bases between them. Germline CDR1 and CDR2: MNHNS and SASEGT. This CDR3 has 13 residues. CDR3 protein: CASSQQGNTEAFF. The CDR3 nucleotides are TGTGCCAGCAGCCAACAGGGAAACACTGAAGCTTTCTTT.